Each of the 16 T cell receptor beta chains below was sequenced from the same sample in a study of T cells expressing NK-cell markers (dated by TCRdb to 2018 to 2020). The library was made by 5' RACE. Sequencing was performed on an Illumina HiSeq 2000. TCRdb reprocessed the reads, reporting each CDR3 protein sequence once and no DNA. Per the sample table, the count is 350,000 to 400,000 distinct CDR3 sequences. Around 10% of the sample comes from the top ten. The sequenced material came from blood T cells: a sorted CD56 or NKG2C T cell subset, CD4+ or CD8+ T cells, or bulk PBMC T cells (not recorded which). The receptor set was obtained from a woman aged 45 to 65 in good health. Donor details come from another sample of the same person, matched by shared clones.

This chain uses TRBV5-5 with TRBJ1-5; TCRdb proposes TRBD1, but this gene call is untestable without DNA. Germline lookup yields CDR1 SGHKS and CDR2 YYEKEE (reference sequence). This CDR3 contains 16 residues. The CDR3 is CASSPGQGGSNQPQHF.

J is TRBJ2-1 and V is TRBV5-1; TCRdb proposes TRBD2, but this gene call is untestable without DNA. CDR3 length equals 16 residues. The germline V gene has CDR1 SGHRS and CDR2 YFSETQ. CDR3 amino acids: CASTLTTSGSLDEQFF.

The V call is TRBV12-3 or TRBV12-4, the J call TRBJ2-1. The CDR3 is 15 amino acids. This CDR3 reads CASSSASSDSNEQFF.

The J gene is TRBJ2-5, the V gene TRBV10-3; TCRdb outputs TRBD1, but without DNA this stays unchecked. The CDR3 loop spans 13 amino acids. Germline V lookup: CDR1 ENHRY, CDR2 SYGVKD. The CDR3 loop is CATRQGSPETQYF.

The CDR3 region is CASSAGLAATVTYEQYF. The V gene is TRBV11-1, the J gene TRBJ2-7; with no DNA, the TCRdb D assignment of TRBD2 cannot be verified. Germline V gene lookup returns CDR1 SGHAT and CDR2 FQDESV (reference sequence). The CDR3 contains 17 residues.

The V and J genes are TRBV15 and TRBJ2-2; as DNA is missing, the TRBD1 call by TCRdb cannot be tested. The CDR3 loop spans 14 amino acids. Germline CDR1 LNHNV, CDR2 YYDKDF (reference sequence). The CDR3 region is CATSRDGKAGELFF.

The chain couples TRBV24-1 to TRBJ2-1; TCRdb proposes TRBD2, but this gene call is untestable without DNA. Germline V lookup: CDR1 KGHDR, CDR2 SFDVKD. The CDR3 spans 17 residues. The CDR3 here is CATSDLGAGGSRNEQFF.

The gene calls are TRBV7-9 and TRBJ2-1; the TCRdb call, TRBD1, lacks DNA for checking. CDR1 and CDR2 from the germline V gene are SEHNR and FQNEAQ (reference sequence). This CDR3 is 16 amino acids long. The CDR3 loop is CASSSSGTGVYNEQFF.

The genes are TRBV7-9 and TRBJ2-2; absent DNA, TCRdb's TRBD1 call cannot be checked. This CDR3 is 15 amino acids long. CDR1 is SEHNR and CDR2 is FQNEAQ in the germline V gene (reference sequence). CDR3 loop: CASITTGRGVGELFF.

The chain links TRBV5-1 to TRBJ2-5; TCRdb names TRBD2, which stays unverified in the absence of DNA. From germline, CDR1 is SGHRS and CDR2 YFSETQ. There are 15 residues in the CDR3. CDR3 residues: CASSMRTSTGETQYF. The full variable domain, completed using reference TRBV5-1 and TRBJ2-5, is KAGVTQTPRYLIKTRGQQVTLSCSPISGHRSVSWYQQTPGQGLQFLFEYFSETQRNKGNFPGRFSGRQFSNSRSEMNVSTLELGDSALYLCASSMRTSTGETQYFGPGTRLLVL.

The rearrangement uses TRBV28 and TRBJ1-4; the D gene TCRdb calls, TRBD1, cannot be checked with no DNA. Germline CDR1 is MDHEN and CDR2 is SYDVKM. This CDR3 contains 14 residues. The CDR3 sequence is CASSTDRPNEKLFF.

J is TRBJ2-2 and V is TRBV5-1; lacking DNA, the TRBD1 call made by TCRdb goes unchecked. This CDR3 is 15 amino acids long. The germline CDR1 and CDR2 sequences are SGHRS and YFSETQ. This CDR3 reads CASREQGAYTGELFF.

The rearrangement uses TRBV24-1 and TRBJ1-1. The germline V gene encodes CDR1 KGHDR and CDR2 SFDVKD. The CDR3 totals 13 residues. CDR3 sequence reads: CATSSAWDTEAFF.

The CDR3 here is CASRVISNQPQHF. This chain connects TRBV6-2 or TRBV6-3 to TRBJ1-5. Germline V gene data show CDR1 as MNHEY and CDR2 as SVGEGT. The CDR3 is made up of 13 amino acids.

This rearrangement joins TRBV5-6 to TRBJ2-1; TCRdb designates TRBD2, a call that cannot be tested without DNA. In germline, CDR1 is SGHDT, CDR2 YYEEEE. The CDR3 contains 17 residues. The CDR3 loop is CASSLSVTSGSGNEQFF.

The chain links TRBV5-1 to TRBJ2-6; TCRdb returns TRBD1, unconfirmable since there is no DNA. Germline-derived CDR1 and CDR2 are SGHRS and YFSETQ. CDR3 length: 17 residues. The CDR3 spells CASSLGPTGAGANVLTF. Full variable domain (remainder filled in from reference TRBV5-1 and TRBJ2-6): KAGVTQTPRYLIKTRGQQVTLSCSPISGHRSVSWYQQTPGQGLQFLFEYFSETQRNKGNFPGRFSGRQFSNSRSEMNVSTLELGDSALYLCASSLGPTGAGANVLTFGAGSRLTVL.